This entry lists 28 T cell receptor beta chains sequenced from one sample in a study of lymphopenia after photon versus proton radiotherapy (dated 2019 in TCRdb). The method behind the library was the immunoSEQ multiplex PCR assay. TCRdb retrieved this table from immuneACCESS and kept in-frame rearrangements only. Not all clones are present; in checked studies, unresolved V genes account for under half, and no reason is known for the remainder. The sample data list some 170,000 clones, and roughly nine tenths of these were observed just once. The ten largest clones capture around 5.1% of the sample. The sequencing here drew on peripheral blood, taken from a patient treated with photon-based radiotherapy. The receptors were sampled from a man aged 45-65 years with gastric cancer.

The genes are TRBV6-1 and TRBJ2-1, with 9 positions matching TRBD1. The CDR3 is made up of 14 amino acids. Trimming removed 11 bases from V and 4 bases from J; junction bases left unmatched: 9. Germline V gene lookup returns CDR1 MNHNS and CDR2 SASEGT. Here the CDR3 reads CAVHRDRVYNEQFF. CDR3 bases: TGTGCCGTCCACCGGGACAGGGTGTACAATGAGCAGTTCTTC.

The J gene is TRBJ2-7, the V gene TRBV12-5; D unresolved. CDR1 and CDR2 from the germline V gene are LGHNT and FRNRAP. V lost 2 bases, J lost 6 bases, and 17 bases lay in between. CDR3 length equals 15 residues. The CDR3 is CASGLRRTLMGEQYF. CDR3 sequence (DNA): TGTGCTAGTGGTTTGCGACGGACCCTGATGGGCGAGCAGTACTTC.

This chain links TRBV29-1 with TRBJ2-3; possible D gene TRBD2, 6 bases. Germline V gene data show CDR1 as SQVTM and CDR2 as ANQGSEA. This CDR3 is built from 14 residues. Trimming cost V 3 bases and J 1 base, with 11 bases left between them. Here the CDR3 reads CSVEGGKGTDTQYF. CDR3 bases: TGCAGCGTTGAGGGGGGAAAGGGCACAGATACGCAGTATTTT.

This clone was counted a single time. This chain links TRBV28 with TRBJ1-5; 8 bases match TRBD1. V shed 0 bases and J 0 bases; nucleotides not matched to a gene: 1. CDR3 length equals 16 residues. Germline-derived CDR1 and CDR2 are MDHEN and SYDVKM. CDR3 in DNA: TGTGCCAGCAGTTTATGGGGACAGGATAGCAATCAGCCCCAGCATTTT. Its translation is CASSLWGQDSNQPQHF.

J is TRBJ1-5 and V is TRBV27; D unclear. CDR1 and CDR2 from the germline V gene are MNHEY and SMNVEV (reference sequence). The CDR3 is 15 residues long. V was trimmed by 2 bases and J by 1 base, leaving 9 bases between them. The CDR3 coding sequence is TGTGCCAGCAGTTTAGGGTCGGCGAGCAATCAGCCCCAGCATTTT. Its translation: CASSLGSASNQPQHF.

The chain is built from TRBV7-2 and TRBJ2-7; tentatively, D is TRBD1 or TRBD2 (5 bases each). V was pared by 5 bases and J by 2 bases, with 22 bases between. This CDR3 has 17 amino acids. Germline CDR1 is SGHTA and CDR2 is FQGNSA. The CDR3 loop reads CASSPRRFGGETYEQYF. In DNA, the CDR3 is TGTGCCAGCAGCCCCCGGAGGTTTGGGGGTGAGACCTACGAGCAGTACTTC.

The genes are TRBV7-9 and TRBJ1-1; D gene ambiguous. Deletions cut 2 bases from V and 0 bases from J, with 13 bases between. The CDR3 sequence is 16 residues long. Germline CDR1 is SEHNR and CDR2 is FQNEAQ (reference sequence). CDR3 loop: CASSLNGIRMNTEAFF. The CDR3 coding sequence is TGTGCCAGCAGCTTAAACGGGATTCGAATGAACACTGAAGCTTTCTTT.

The chain employs TRBV6-4 and TRBJ2-3, with a tentative D call TRBD2 (5 bases). The V gene lost 5 bases and the J gene lost 1 base, with 13 bases spanning the gap. Germline V gene data show CDR1 as MRHNA and CDR2 as SNTAGT. The CDR3 runs 15 residues. The CDR3 is CASSQGGFGTDTQYF. CDR3 DNA: TGTGCCAGCAGTCAAGGAGGATTTGGCACAGATACGCAGTATTTT.

The CDR3 DNA reads TGTGCCAGCAGCTTGGGAATGAACACTGAAGCTTTCTTT. Translating gives CASSLGMNTEAFF. The gene calls are TRBV5-4 and TRBJ1-1; D is ambiguous. The V and J ends lost 0 bases and 0 bases respectively, with 3 bases between them. CDR3 length: 13 residues. CDR1 and CDR2 (germline): SGHNT, YYREEE (reference sequence).

This sequence joins TRBV10-2 and TRBJ2-2; D gene ambiguous. Germline-derived CDR1 and CDR2 are WSHSY and SAAADI. V gave up 5 bases and J gave up 1 base, with 5 bases separating them. This CDR3 is built from 13 residues. The CDR3 nucleotides are TGCGCCAGCAGTCGACTGAACACCGGGGAGCTGTTTTTT. This sequence encodes CASSRLNTGELFF.

The chain uses TRBV5-1 and TRBJ2-7, with 11 nucleotides matching TRBD1. This CDR3 is 14 amino acids long. The V segment lost 4 bases and the J segment 5 bases; nucleotides outside the gene matches: 5. The germline V gene has CDR1 SGHRS and CDR2 YFSETQ. In DNA form, the CDR3 reads TGCGCCAGCAGCCCCGGGACAGGGGGAAACGAGCAGTACTTC. This codes for CASSPGTGGNEQYF.

This clone appeared a single time. The chain has TRBV7-2 and TRBJ2-5; D not resolved. CDR1 is SGHTA and CDR2 is FQGNSA in the germline V gene. This CDR3 is 15 amino acids long. Trimming took off 2 bases at V and 5 bases at J, with 15 bases between the two ends. The CDR3 protein is CASSLLVVAKETQYF. CDR3 nucleotide sequence: TGTGCCAGCAGCTTATTGGTGGTAGCAAAGGAGACCCAGTACTTC.

The chain couples TRBV18 to TRBJ1-2; 9 positions agree with TRBD1. The germline gives CDR1 KGHSH, CDR2 LQKENI. V was clipped by 6 bases and J by 5 bases; unmatched bases: 1. This CDR3 spans 12 amino acids. The CDR3 DNA sequence: TGTGCCAGCTCGGACAGGGGATATGGCTACACCTTC. Translating it yields CASSDRGYGYTF.

This chain connects TRBV5-1 to TRBJ2-1; 16 nucleotides align to TRBD2. Germline values: CDR1 SGHRS, CDR2 YFSETQ. This CDR3 contains 18 residues. The ends lost 7 bases at V and 6 bases at J; junction bases unmatched: 13. The CDR3 here is CASSGTSGRARLGNEQFF. Written as DNA, the CDR3 is TGCGCCAGCTCCGGGACTAGCGGGAGGGCCCGATTGGGCAATGAGCAGTTCTTC. Full variable domain (rest looked up from reference TRBV5-1 and TRBJ2-1): KAGVTQTPRYLIKTRGQQVTLSCSPISGHRSVSWYQQTPGQGLQFLFEYFSETQRNKGNFPGRFSGRQFSNSRSEMNVSTLELGDSALYLCASSGTSGRARLGNEQFFGPGTRLTVL.

The genes are TRBV10-3 and TRBJ1-2; D is ambiguous. Trimming left V 4 bases short and J 5 bases short, with 11 bases between. The CDR3 covers 13 residues. CDR1 ENHRY and CDR2 SYGVKD come from the germline V gene. The CDR3, as DNA: TGTGCCATCAGTGGGGATGGGGAGTATGGCTACACCTTC. Amino acids: CAISGDGEYGYTF.

This clone was seen a few times. The chain joins TRBV19 to TRBJ1-5, with 8 bases lining up with TRBD1. V dropped 3 bases and J dropped 3; count of bases not matched to a gene: 4. Germline assignment: CDR1 LNHDA and CDR2 SQIVND (reference sequence). The CDR3 has 15 residues. The CDR3 loop reads CASSIDRGANQPQHF. DNA for the CDR3: TGTGCCAGTAGTATTGACAGGGGAGCCAATCAGCCCCAGCATTTT.

The rearrangement uses TRBV30 and TRBJ1-1; perhaps TRBD1 as D (6 bases). The CDR3 length is 14 residues. V was shortened by 3 bases and J by 5 bases, with 16 bases between the two germline ends. Germline V lookup: CDR1 GTSNPN, CDR2 SVGIG (reference sequence). CDR3 coding DNA: TGTGCCTGGAGGCGGGCCGGGGGGGCGACTGAAGCTTTCTTT. Translating it yields CAWRRAGGATEAFF.

V usage is TRBV4-1 and J usage is TRBJ2-1, with 9 positions matching TRBD2. CDR3 length: 18 residues. Trimming at V came to 0 bases and at J to 4 bases, leaving 10 bases not matched to a gene. In germline, CDR1 is MGHRA, CDR2 YSYEKL. The CDR3 region has the DNA TGCGCCAGCAGCCAAGATCCCCCTACTAGCGGGTTTTACAATGAGCAGTTCTTC. The encoded protein is CASSQDPPTSGFYNEQFF.

V is TRBV19 and J is TRBJ1-1; D is unclear. CDR3 length: 16 amino acids. CDR1 and CDR2 from the germline V gene are LNHDA and SQIVND (reference sequence). Trimming took 2 bases from V and 2 from J, leaving 15 bases between them. CDR3 coding DNA: TGTGCCAGTAGTATAAGGGCCCTGACTGGAAACACTGAAGCTTTCTTT. Encoded protein: CASSIRALTGNTEAFF.

This clone was observed a few times. V is TRBV6-1 and J is TRBJ2-7, with 11 bases aligning to TRBD1. This CDR3 spans 19 amino acids. The V segment lost 1 base and the J segment 5 bases; nucleotides outside the gene matches: 16. Germline V gives CDR1 MNHNS, CDR2 SASEGT. CDR3 residues: CASSEGRTGGSGLAHEQYF. The DNA of the CDR3 is TGTGCCAGCAGTGAAGGGAGGACAGGGGGCTCGGGGCTAGCCCACGAGCAGTACTTC.

This clone was seen once. The chain employs TRBV28 and TRBJ2-7; 8 bases agree with TRBD1. The V gene end was trimmed by 6 bases and the J gene end by 4 bases; junction bases not matched to a gene: 8. The CDR3 has 14 amino acids. In germline, CDR1 is MDHEN, CDR2 SYDVKM. CDR3 nucleotides: TGTGCCAGCAGCGACAGGGGAGTTCGGTACGAGCAGTACTTC. This translates into CASSDRGVRYEQYF. The whole variable domain, remainder taken from reference TRBV28 and TRBJ2-7, is DVKVTQSSRYLVKRTGEKVFLECVQDMDHENMFWYRQDPGLGLRLIYFSYDVKMKEKGDIPEGYSVSREKKERFSLILESASTNQTSMYLCASSDRGVRYEQYFGPGTRLTVT.

This sequence joins TRBV19 and TRBJ2-1, with no clear D. CDR3 length equals 15 residues. The V end was cut by 2 bases, the J end by 0 bases, with 8 bases between. Germline V lookup: CDR1 LNHDA, CDR2 SQIVND (reference sequence). The CDR3 DNA sequence: TGTGCCAGTAGTATACTGAAGAGCTCCTACAATGAGCAGTTCTTC. It codes for CASSILKSSYNEQFF. Full variable domain (remainder filled in from reference TRBV19 and TRBJ2-1): DGGITQSPKYLFRKEGQNVTLSCEQNLNHDAMYWYRQDPGQGLRLIYYSQIVNDFQKGDIAEGYSVSREKKESFPLTVTSAQKNPTAFYLCASSILKSSYNEQFFGPGTRLTVL.

The chain is built from TRBV6-1 and TRBJ1-5; 9 positions agree with TRBD1. This CDR3 region has 18 residues. V dropped 0 bases and J dropped 4; count of bases not matched to a gene: 10. CDR1 and CDR2 from the germline V gene are MNHNS and SASEGT. The CDR3 bases are TGTGCCAGCAGTGAAGCCGGGACAGGGAGGGGGTGGAATCAGCCCCAGCATTTT. This sequence encodes CASSEAGTGRGWNQPQHF.

The chain uses TRBV28 and TRBJ1-1; D remains ambiguous. Germline V gene lookup returns CDR1 MDHEN and CDR2 SYDVKM. Trimming stripped 3 bases from V and 0 bases from J, with 14 bases between. CDR3 length equals 16 residues. The CDR3 coding sequence is TGTGCCAGCAGTTTTCTCGGAACAAGTATGAACACTGAAGCTTTCTTT. Translating gives CASSFLGTSMNTEAFF.

In the case of this clone: The sample contains more than one DNA sequence encoding this CDR3. V and J are TRBV18 and TRBJ2-1; D perhaps matches TRBD1 (5 bases). CDR3 size: 16 residues. V lost 3 bases to trimming and J lost 5 bases, with 17 bases between them. The V gene's germline CDR1 is KGHSH and CDR2 LQKENI. The CDR3 reads CASSPRQGLGDNEQFF. The CDR3 DNA reads as TGTGCCAGCTCACCGCGTCAGGGTTTGGGCGACAATGAGCAGTTCTTC.

The CDR3 loop reads CASSSGHNSGANVLTF. The CDR3, as DNA: TGCGCCAGCAGCTCCGGACACAACTCTGGGGCCAACGTCCTGACTTTC. This chain connects TRBV5-1 to TRBJ2-6; weak D call: TRBD1 (5 bases). CDR1 and CDR2 (germline): SGHRS, YFSETQ. V was cut by 3 bases and J by 0 bases, with 10 bases left in between. This CDR3 has 16 amino acids.

The chain is built from TRBV6-1 and TRBJ1-1; D unclear. V was shortened by 1 base and J by 4 bases, with 13 bases between the two germline ends. The germline gives CDR1 MNHNS, CDR2 SASEGT. This CDR3 region has 15 residues. The CDR3 loop reads CASSEVAGRATEAFF. DNA of the CDR3: TGTGCCAGCAGTGAAGTTGCGGGGAGGGCCACTGAAGCTTTCTTT.

This clone came up once. V and J are TRBV27 and TRBJ2-7; 8 nucleotides line up with TRBD2. CDR3 size: 15 residues. The germline V gene encodes CDR1 MNHEY and CDR2 SMNVEV (reference sequence). The trim removed 2 bases at V and 0 bases at J, leaving 3 bases unmatched. The chain's CDR3 is CASSLASGYSYEQYF. DNA of the CDR3: TGTGCCAGCAGTTTAGCTAGCGGGTACTCCTACGAGCAGTACTTC.